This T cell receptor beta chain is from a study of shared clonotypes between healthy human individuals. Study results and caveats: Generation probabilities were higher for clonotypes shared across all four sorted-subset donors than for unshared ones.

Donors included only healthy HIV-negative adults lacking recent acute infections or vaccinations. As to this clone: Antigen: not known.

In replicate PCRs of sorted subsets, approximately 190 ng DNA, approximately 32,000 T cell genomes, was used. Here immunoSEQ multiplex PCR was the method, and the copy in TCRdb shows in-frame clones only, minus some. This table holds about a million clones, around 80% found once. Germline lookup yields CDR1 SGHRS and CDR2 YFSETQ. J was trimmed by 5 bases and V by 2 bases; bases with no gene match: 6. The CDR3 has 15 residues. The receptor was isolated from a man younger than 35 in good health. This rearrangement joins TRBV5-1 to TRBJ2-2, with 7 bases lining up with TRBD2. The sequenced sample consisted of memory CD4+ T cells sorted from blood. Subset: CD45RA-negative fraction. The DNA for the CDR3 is TGCGCCAGCAGCTTAGAACTAGCGAGGACCGGGGAGCTGTTTTTT. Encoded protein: CASSLELARTGELFF.